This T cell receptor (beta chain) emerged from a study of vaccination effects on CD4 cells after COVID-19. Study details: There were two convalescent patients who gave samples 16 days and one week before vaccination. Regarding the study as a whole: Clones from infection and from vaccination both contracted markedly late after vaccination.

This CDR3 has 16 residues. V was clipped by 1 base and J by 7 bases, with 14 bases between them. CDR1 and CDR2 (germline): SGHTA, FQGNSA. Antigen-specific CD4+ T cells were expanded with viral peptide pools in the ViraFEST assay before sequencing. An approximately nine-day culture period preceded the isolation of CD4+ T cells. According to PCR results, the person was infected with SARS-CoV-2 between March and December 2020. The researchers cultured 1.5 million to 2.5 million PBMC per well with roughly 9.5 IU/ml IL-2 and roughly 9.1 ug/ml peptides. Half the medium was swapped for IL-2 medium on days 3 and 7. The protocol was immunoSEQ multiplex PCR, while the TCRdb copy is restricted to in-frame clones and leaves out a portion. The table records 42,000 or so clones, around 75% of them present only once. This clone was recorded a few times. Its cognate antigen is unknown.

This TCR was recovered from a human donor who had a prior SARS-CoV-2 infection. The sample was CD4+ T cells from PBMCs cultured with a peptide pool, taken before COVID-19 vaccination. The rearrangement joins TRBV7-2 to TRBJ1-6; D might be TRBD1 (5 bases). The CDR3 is CASSLVPGLLNSPLHF. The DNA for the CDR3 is TGTGCCAGCAGCTTAGTTCCGGGACTGTTAAATTCACCCCTCCACTTT.